A selection of T cell receptor beta chains follows, all from one sample in a study of shared clonotypes between healthy human individuals. The data were produced by immunoSEQ multiplex PCR, yet TCRdb's version contains in-frame clones alone and is incomplete. The data hold approximately 2,000,000 clones, with approximately 92% observed a single time. Material for sequencing was naive CD8+ T cells from PBMCs. The receptors derive from a young man in good health. Some clones in this sample may be carry-over from other donors' samples. Both conserved end residues are part of each CDR3. Part of the rows lack a size; the others show once, few, many or a class for expanded clones.

CDR3 protein: CASSQRTGGLGYTF
J gene: TRBJ1-2
clone size: once
V gene: TRBV4-1

CDR3 protein: CASSLTGPGVRIQAFF
J gene: TRBJ1-1
clone size: NA
V gene: TRBV27

CDR3 protein: CASGLEGANTEAFF
J gene: TRBJ1-1
clone size: few
V gene: TRBV12-5

CDR3 protein: CASGVGDEQYF
J gene: NA
clone size: NA
V gene: TRBV25-1

CDR3 protein: CASSPLARGVGEQYF
J gene: TRBJ2-7
clone size: NA
V gene: TRBV6-1

CDR3 protein: CASRSLEARGLDTEAFF
J gene: TRBJ1-1
clone size: NA
V gene: TRBV28

CDR3 protein: CATSLGPSGIGEQFF
J gene: TRBJ2-1
clone size: NA
V gene: TRBV6-5

CDR3 protein: CASSFTGAIGPKNTEAFF
J gene: TRBJ1-1
clone size: NA
V gene: TRBV13

CDR3 protein: CASSSQGTSGHGELFF
J gene: TRBJ2-2
clone size: NA
V gene: TRBV13

CDR3 protein: CASSLGTSGRASRDTQYF
J gene: TRBJ2-3
clone size: NA
V gene: TRBV7-2

CDR3 protein: CASSLAQGQAGTEAFF
J gene: TRBJ1-1
clone size: NA
V gene: TRBV5-1

CDR3 protein: CASSFAPASSGNTIYF
J gene: TRBJ1-3
clone size: NA
V gene: TRBV7-9